The T cell receptor (beta chain) described here comes from a study of control samples from healthy donors and cancer patients. Profiled with immunoSEQ multiplex PCR; TCRdb holds only in-frame clones, not every one. The sample consists of 80,000 or so clones, approximately 92% of them appearing once. The CDR3 is 15 residues long. The germline V and J ends were trimmed by 1 base and 0 bases, with 8 bases remaining between them. From germline, CDR1 is SGDLS and CDR2 YYNGEE. This TCR was recovered from a woman aged 55-69 years in good health. The genes are TRBV9 and TRBJ2-1; unclear D gene. The material sequenced was blood. CDR3 DNA: TGTGCCAGCAGCGTACTGGGCAGCTCCTACAATGAGCAGTTCTTC. This gives the protein CASSVLGSSYNEQFF.